These 18 T cell receptor beta chains share one sample of origin, sequenced in a study of T cell clusters in autoimmune cytopenias. TRB was amplified by touch-down multiplex PCR, primer pools A and B combined. TCRdb re-called the multiplex PCR reads, yielding one record per CDR3 amino acid sequence without DNA. This table lists roughly 5,200 distinct CDR3 sequences. Each sample's input was about 250 ng genomic DNA, roughly 40,000 genome equivalents. The same data also contributed to another study, on T cell repertoires in aging, cancer and after chemotherapy.

The material sequenced was peripheral blood. The receptors originated from a human donor in good health.

The chain is built from TRBV30 and TRBJ1-1; absent DNA, TCRdb's TRBD1 call cannot be checked. The CDR3 totals 16 residues. Germline V gives CDR1 GTSNPN, CDR2 SVGIG (reference sequence). The CDR3 here is CAWSVMDRLLDTEAFF.

The J gene is TRBJ2-2, the V gene TRBV18; the TCRdb call, TRBD1, lacks DNA for checking. The length of the CDR3 is 15 residues. CDR1 and CDR2 (germline): KGHSH, LQKENI. The CDR3 loop is CASSLAPYGTGELFF.

This clonotype is labeled medium-sized based on frequency. The chain has TRBV5-6 and TRBJ1-5; with no DNA, the TCRdb D assignment of TRBD1 cannot be verified. The CDR3 extends over 13 amino acids. The germline CDR1 and CDR2 sequences are SGHDT and YYEEEE. The CDR3 loop reads CASSPGRNQPQHF.

The chain uses TRBV10-3 and TRBJ2-3; TCRdb's assignment of TRBD2 cannot be checked, as there is no DNA. Germline V gene sequence: CDR1 ENHRY, CDR2 SYGVKD. This CDR3 contains 17 residues. This CDR3 reads CAISGGLAGGKTDTQYF.

The rearrangement uses TRBV7-2 and TRBJ2-3; TCRdb's D gene call, TRBD1, goes unchecked for lack of DNA. There are 15 residues in the CDR3. The germline V gene has CDR1 SGHTA and CDR2 FQGNSA. Here the CDR3 reads CASSPTGSSTDTQYF. The full variable domain, its missing parts supplied by reference TRBV7-2 and TRBJ2-3, is GAGVSQSPSNKVTEKGKDVELRCDPISGHTALYWYRQSLGQGLEFLIYFQGNSAPDKSGLPSDRFSAERTGGSVSTLTIQRTQQEDSAVYLCASSPTGSSTDTQYFGPGTRLTVL.

This chain links TRBV30 with TRBJ1-1; with no DNA, the TCRdb D assignment of TRBD1 cannot be verified. This CDR3 is built from 15 residues. The V gene's germline CDR1 is GTSNPN and CDR2 SVGIG (reference sequence). The CDR3 here is CAWSKQGARGTEAFF.

The genes are TRBV12-3 or TRBV12-4 and TRBJ2-7. CDR3 length: 13 amino acids. The chain's CDR3 is CASSPPAVYEQYF.

The chain employs TRBV11-1 and TRBJ2-7; TCRdb's D gene call, TRBD1, goes unchecked for lack of DNA. The germline CDR1 and CDR2 sequences are SGHAT and FQDESV (reference sequence). The CDR3 is 13 residues long. The CDR3 sequence is CASSLGTTYEQYF.

The rearrangement links TRBV13 to TRBJ2-3; TCRdb reports TRBD1, a call that lacks DNA to check it against. There are 16 residues in the CDR3. CDR1 is PRHDT and CDR2 is FYEKMQ in the germline V gene (reference sequence). The CDR3 protein is CASSPGQGPSTDTQYF. The full variable domain, in which reference TRBV13 and TRBJ2-3 provide the parts outside the CDR3, is AAGVIQSPRHLIKEKRETATLKCYPIPRHDTVYWYQQGPGQDPQFLISFYEKMQSDKGSIPDRFSAQQFSDYHSELNMSSLELGDSALYFCASSPGQGPSTDTQYFGPGTRLTVL.

The chain recombines TRBV19 with TRBJ2-7; TCRdb reports TRBD1, a call that lacks DNA to check it against. Looked up from germline, CDR1 is LNHDA and CDR2 is SQIVND (reference sequence). This CDR3 spans 16 amino acids. CDR3 protein: CASSIDGQLSSYEQYF.

The chain couples TRBV18 to TRBJ1-1; TCRdb's assignment of TRBD1 cannot be checked, as there is no DNA. The germline gives CDR1 KGHSH, CDR2 LQKENI. This CDR3 comprises 15 residues. This CDR3 reads CASSPNPGGDTEAFF.

V and J are TRBV7-6 and TRBJ2-6; TCRdb names TRBD1, which stays unverified in the absence of DNA. Germline values: CDR1 SGHVS, CDR2 FNYEAQ. CDR3 length: 20 amino acids. CDR3 sequence: CASSPNRPGTGRSGANVLTF.

J is TRBJ1-4 and V is TRBV5-1. The CDR3 contains 14 residues. CDR1 and CDR2 (germline): SGHRS, YFSETQ. The CDR3 loop reads CASSPDLTNEKLFF.

The gene calls are TRBV18 and TRBJ2-2; TCRdb's D call of TRBD2 is untestable without DNA. This CDR3 is 18 amino acids long. The germline V gene has CDR1 KGHSH and CDR2 LQKENI. The CDR3 here is CASSPQLPGLAGDGELFF. The full variable domain, its missing parts supplied by reference TRBV18 and TRBJ2-2, is NAGVMQNPRHLVRRRGQEARLRCSPMKGHSHVYWYRQLPEEGLKFMVYLQKENIIDESGMPKERFSAEFPKEGPSILRIQQVVRGDSAAYFCASSPQLPGLAGDGELFFGEGSRLTVL.

V is TRBV6-6 and J is TRBJ1-2. This CDR3 contains 13 residues. Germline-derived CDR1 and CDR2 are MNHNY and SVGAGI (reference sequence). CDR3 sequence reads: CASSPGPVYGYTF.

This clonotype counts as medium-sized by frequency. The rearrangement links TRBV6-5 to TRBJ1-3. The V gene's germline CDR1 is MNHEY and CDR2 SVGAGI. This CDR3 is 14 amino acids long. The CDR3 loop is CASRQWSSGNTIYF.

The CDR3 region is CAWAKLDRGSYGYTF. V is TRBV30 and J is TRBJ1-2; TCRdb names TRBD1, which stays unverified in the absence of DNA. Germline V gives CDR1 GTSNPN, CDR2 SVGIG (reference sequence). The CDR3 totals 15 residues.

The rearrangement uses TRBV18 and TRBJ2-1; TCRdb's D call, TRBD2, is unchecked because there is no DNA. CDR1 and CDR2 from the germline V gene are KGHSH and LQKENI. The CDR3 has 15 residues. CDR3 loop: CASSPRQRGGDEQFF.